This is a list of T cell receptor beta chains from one sample in a study of T cell repertoires in cytomegalovirus infection. TCRdb processed the reads anew with MiXCR; each CDR3 protein has one entry. The profile shows some 320,000 distinct CDR3 sequences, under 35% of them singletons. The antigens of these receptors remain unknown. Sequenced material: cultured PBMCs, taken from culture after CMV antigen stimulation. The origin of the receptors is a human donor in good health (CMV status not recorded). Some clones in this sample may be carry-over from other donors' samples. The CDR3 runs from the conserved cysteine through the conserved F or W. D genes are given only for firm matches. Rows give clone size only sometimes, using once, few, many, or a class for an expanded clone.

v_gene	abundance	d_gene	j_gene	CDR3nt	CDR3aa
TRBV30	.	.	TRBJ1-5	TGTGCCTGGAGTAGGTCAAGCTATAGCAATCAGCCCCAGCATTTT	CAWSRSSYSNQPQHF
TRBV6-2/TRBV6-3	once	.	TRBJ1-1	TGTGCCAGCAGTTACATGGCAGCGAACACTGAAGCTTTCTTT	CASSYMAANTEAFF
TRBV7-3	many	TRBD2	TRBJ2-3	TGTGCCAGCAGCTTAACTAGCGGGAGAACAGATACGCAGTATTTT	CASSLTSGRTDTQYF
TRBV4-2	.	.	TRBJ2-2	TGTGCCAGCAGCCTTGACGGGAGTGGAACCGGGGAGCTGTTTTTT	CASSLDGSGTGELFF
TRBV28	.	.	TRBJ1-1	TGTGCCAGCAGTTTGGGGCGGTCTTCCGCCGAAGCTTTCTTT	CASSLGRSSAEAFF
TRBV18	.	.	TRBJ2-3	TGTGCCAGCTCACCCATCCAGGGGCAGCTTACGCAGTATTTT	CASSPIQGQLTQYF
TRBV6-1	.	.	TRBJ2-2	TGTGCCAGCAACCTGCTTATCGGGGAGCTGTTTTTT	CASNLLIGELFF
TRBV14	few	.	TRBJ1-1	TGTGCCAGCAGCCAAGAGTTAAGGGGAACTGAAGCTTTCTTT	CASSQELRGTEAFF
TRBV7-6	once	TRBD2	TRBJ2-1	TGTGCCAGCAGCTTAGCGGGGGTAGCGGGAGAACTTGAGCAGTTCTTC	CASSLAGVAGELEQFF
TRBV10-3	.	.	TRBJ1-1	TGTGCCATCAGATTAGCCCAGAACACTGAAGCTTTCTTT	CAIRLAQNTEAFF
TRBV20-1	many	.	TRBJ1-4	TGCAGTGCTAGAGATCAATGGCCAAAGGAAAAACTGTTTTTT	CSARDQWPKEKLFF
TRBV10-3	few	TRBD2	TRBJ2-5	TGTGCCATCAGTGACCCGACTAGCAATCAAGAGACCCAGTACTTC	CAISDPTSNQETQYF
TRBV18	.	.	TRBJ2-3	TGTGCCAGCTCACCAGCAGGGGTAGATACGCAGTATTTT	CASSPAGVDTQYF
TRBV7-9	.	.	TRBJ2-5	TGTGCCAGCAGCTTAGGTTTACTGGAGGAGACCCAGTACTTC	CASSLGLLEETQYF
TRBV9	.	.	TRBJ2-3	TGTGCCAGCAGCGTAGATGGCGGGGCCCCAGATACGCAGTATTTT	CASSVDGGAPDTQYF
TRBV7-2	once	TRBD1	TRBJ2-7	TGTGCCAGCAGCCGCGACAGGGGGTTTTACGAGCAGTACTTC	CASSRDRGFYEQYF
TRBV7-2	few	.	TRBJ1-2	TGTGCCAGCAGCTCGGACCCGGGGAGCTATGGCTACACCTTC	CASSSDPGSYGYTF